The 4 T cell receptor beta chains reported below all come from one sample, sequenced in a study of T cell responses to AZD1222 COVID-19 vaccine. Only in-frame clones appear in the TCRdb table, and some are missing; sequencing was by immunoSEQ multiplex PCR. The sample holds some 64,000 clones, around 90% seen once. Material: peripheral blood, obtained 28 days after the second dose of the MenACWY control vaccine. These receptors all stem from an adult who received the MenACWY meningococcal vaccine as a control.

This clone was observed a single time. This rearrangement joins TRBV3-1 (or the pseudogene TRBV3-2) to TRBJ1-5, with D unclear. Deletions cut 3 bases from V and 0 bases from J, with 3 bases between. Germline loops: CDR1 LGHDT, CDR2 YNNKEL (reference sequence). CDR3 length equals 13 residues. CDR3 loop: CASSQDSNQPQHF. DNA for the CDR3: TGTGCCAGCAGCCAGGATAGCAATCAGCCCCAGCATTTT.

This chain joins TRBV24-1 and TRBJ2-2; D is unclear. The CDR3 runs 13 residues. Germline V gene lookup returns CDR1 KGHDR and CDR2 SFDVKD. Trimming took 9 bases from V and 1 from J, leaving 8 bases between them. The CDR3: CATARENTGELFF. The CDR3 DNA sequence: TGTGCCACCGCTAGAGAGAACACCGGGGAGCTGTTTTTT.

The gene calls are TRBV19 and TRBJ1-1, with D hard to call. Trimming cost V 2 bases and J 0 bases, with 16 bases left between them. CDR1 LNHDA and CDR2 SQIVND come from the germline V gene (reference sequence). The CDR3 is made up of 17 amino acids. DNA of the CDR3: TGTGCCAGTAGTATATCGTCTCCAGGCCTGATGAACACTGAAGCTTTCTTT. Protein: CASSISSPGLMNTEAFF.

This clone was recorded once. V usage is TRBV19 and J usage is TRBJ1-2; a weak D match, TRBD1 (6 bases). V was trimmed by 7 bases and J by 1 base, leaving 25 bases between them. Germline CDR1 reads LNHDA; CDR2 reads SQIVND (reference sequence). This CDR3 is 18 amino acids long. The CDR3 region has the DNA TGTGCCAGTAATGGACCGAGGGGGGGACAAGGGCTTAACTATGGCTACACCTTC. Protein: CASNGPRGGQGLNYGYTF.